This entry concerns a single T cell receptor beta chain. The record originates from a study of blood T cell repertoires in COVID-19. Study in general: Acute and convalescent COVID-19 specimens originated in the United States, Italy and Spain. T cells, B-cell-depleted T cells, or PBMCs supplied cDNA or gDNA.

The germline CDR1 and CDR2 sequences are SQVTM and ANQGSEA. V lost 4 bases and J lost 0; bases outside the gene matches: 2. CDR3 size: 13 residues. In the original workflow: From reference gene primer amplification, estimates of nucleated cell counts were derived. Profiled with immunoSEQ multiplex PCR; TCRdb holds only in-frame clones, not every one. Clone size and the V and J calls come from that table; the DNA yielded D and trimming. The sample records over 55,000 clones, around 86% being singletons. The chain employs TRBV29-1 and TRBJ2-7, with 8 bases lining up with TRBD2. The sample consisted of peripheral blood. The clonotype comes from a man aged 50-59 years with active COVID-19. The CDR3 reads CSVVAGSSYEQYF. The DNA of the CDR3 is TGCAGCGTTGTAGCGGGGAGCTCCTACGAGCAGTACTTC.